Following are 4 T cell receptor beta chains from one sample sequenced in a study of blood T cell repertoires in COVID-19. The data were produced by immunoSEQ multiplex PCR, yet TCRdb's version contains in-frame clones alone and is incomplete. The repertoire has 200,000 to 250,000 clones, 86% of them found once; the top ten carry under 4%. The sequencing input was PBMCs or T cells enriched from blood (not recorded which). The receptors derive from a woman in her thirties or forties with acute COVID-19.

This clone was recorded a few times. This chain connects TRBV7-9 to TRBJ1-2, with 9 bases lining up with TRBD1. The CDR3 runs 16 residues. Germline CDR1 and CDR2: SEHNR and FQNEAQ (reference sequence). J gave up 3 bases and V 5 bases, and 10 bases lay outside the gene matches. The CDR3 protein is CASSRPGQGGYYGYTF. The CDR3 bases are TGTGCCAGCAGCCGACCGGGACAGGGCGGATACTATGGCTACACCTTC.

For the CDR3, the DNA is TGTGCCACCAGTCTACAGAATAACTATGGCTACACCTTC. Translation: CATSLQNNYGYTF. The V call is TRBV24-1, the J call TRBJ1-2; D is unclear. Deletions cut 6 bases from V and 1 base from J, with 8 bases between. Germline CDR1 KGHDR, CDR2 SFDVKD. This CDR3 has 13 residues.

The rearrangement joins TRBV18 to TRBJ1-6; 9 bases map to TRBD1. V lost 4 bases and J lost 7; bases outside the gene matches: 5. CDR1 and CDR2 (germline): KGHSH, LQKENI. The length of the CDR3 is 15 residues. The CDR3 nucleotides read TGTGCCAGCTCACTGCGGGACAGGGAGAATTCACCCCTCCACTTT. This gives the protein CASSLRDRENSPLHF.

The rearrangement uses TRBV12-3 or TRBV12-4 and TRBJ2-7; 7 bases align to TRBD2. The junction had 5 bases not matched to a gene; V was cut back by 6 bases and J by 6 bases. The CDR3 consists of 12 residues. CDR3: CASSLGGSEQYV. For the CDR3, the DNA is TGTGCCAGCAGCCTGGGGGGGTCCGAGCAGTACGTC.